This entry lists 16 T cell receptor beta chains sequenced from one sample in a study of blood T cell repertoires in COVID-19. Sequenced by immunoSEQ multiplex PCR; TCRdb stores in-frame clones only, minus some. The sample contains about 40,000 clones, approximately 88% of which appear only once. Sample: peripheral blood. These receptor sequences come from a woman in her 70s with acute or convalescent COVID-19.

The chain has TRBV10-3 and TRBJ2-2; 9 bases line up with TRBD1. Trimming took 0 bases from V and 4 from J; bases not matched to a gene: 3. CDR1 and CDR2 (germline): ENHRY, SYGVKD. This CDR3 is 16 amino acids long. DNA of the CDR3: TGTGCCATCAGTGAGTCAGGGACAGGGAGCACCGGGGAGCTGTTTTTT. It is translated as CAISESGTGSTGELFF.

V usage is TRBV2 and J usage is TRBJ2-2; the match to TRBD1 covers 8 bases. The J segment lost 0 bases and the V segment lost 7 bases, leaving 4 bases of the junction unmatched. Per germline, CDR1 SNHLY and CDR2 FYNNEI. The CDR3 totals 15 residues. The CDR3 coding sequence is TGTGCCAGCATACTGGACAGGGCGAACACCGGGGAGCTGTTTTTT. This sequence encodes CASILDRANTGELFF.

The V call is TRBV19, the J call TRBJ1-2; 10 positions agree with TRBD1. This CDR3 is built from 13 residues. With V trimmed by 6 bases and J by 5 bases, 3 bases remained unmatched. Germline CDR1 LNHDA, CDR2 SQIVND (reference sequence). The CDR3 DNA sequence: TGTGCCAGTAGCCAGGACAGGGGGTATGGCTACACCTTC. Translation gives CASSQDRGYGYTF.

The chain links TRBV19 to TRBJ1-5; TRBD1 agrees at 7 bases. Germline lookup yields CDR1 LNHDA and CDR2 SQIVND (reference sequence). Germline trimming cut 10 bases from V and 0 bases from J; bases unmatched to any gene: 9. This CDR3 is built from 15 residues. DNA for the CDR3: TGTGCCACCACAGGGACAGCGTATAGCAATCAGCCCCAGCATTTT. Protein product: CATTGTAYSNQPQHF.

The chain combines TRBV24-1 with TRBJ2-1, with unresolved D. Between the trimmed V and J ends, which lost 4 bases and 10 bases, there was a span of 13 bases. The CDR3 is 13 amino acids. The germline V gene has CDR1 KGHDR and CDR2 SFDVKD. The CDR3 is CATSDLDLTEQFF. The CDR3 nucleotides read TGTGCCACCAGTGACCTCGACTTGACCGAGCAGTTCTTC.

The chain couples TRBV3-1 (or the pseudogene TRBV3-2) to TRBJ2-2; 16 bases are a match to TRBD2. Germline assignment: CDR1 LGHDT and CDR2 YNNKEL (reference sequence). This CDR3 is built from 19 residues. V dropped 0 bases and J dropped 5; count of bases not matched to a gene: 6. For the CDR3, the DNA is TGTGCCAGCAGCCAAGAACCGGGACTAGCGGGGGGGCGTACCGGGGAGCTGTTTTTT. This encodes CASSQEPGLAGGRTGELFF.

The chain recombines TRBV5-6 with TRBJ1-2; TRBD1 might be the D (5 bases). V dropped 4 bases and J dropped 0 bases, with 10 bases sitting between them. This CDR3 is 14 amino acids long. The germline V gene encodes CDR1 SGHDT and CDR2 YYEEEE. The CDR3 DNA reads TGTGCCAGCAGCAGGGGACTCTCTAACTATGGCTACACCTTC. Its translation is CASSRGLSNYGYTF. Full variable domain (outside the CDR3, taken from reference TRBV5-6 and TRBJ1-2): DAGVTQSPTHLIKTRGQQVTLRCSPKSGHDTVSWYQQALGQGPQFIFQYYEEEERQRGNFPDRFSGHQFPNYSSELNVNALLLGDSALYLCASSRGLSNYGYTFGSGTRLTVV.

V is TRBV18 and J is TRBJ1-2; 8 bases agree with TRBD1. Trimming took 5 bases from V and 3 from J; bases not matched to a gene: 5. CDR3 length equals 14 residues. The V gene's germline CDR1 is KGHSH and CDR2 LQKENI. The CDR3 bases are TGTGCCAGCTCATTGAACAGGGGGGACTATGGCTACACCTTC. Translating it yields CASSLNRGDYGYTF.

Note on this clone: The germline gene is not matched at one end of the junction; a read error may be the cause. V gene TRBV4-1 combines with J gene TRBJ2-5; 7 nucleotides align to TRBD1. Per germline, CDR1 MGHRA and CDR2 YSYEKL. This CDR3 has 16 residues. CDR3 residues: CANSQETGSPPETQYF. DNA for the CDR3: TGCGCCAACAGCCAAGAGACAGGGTCTCCGCCAGAGACCCAGTACTTC.

CDR3 DNA: TGTGCCAGCAGTTACTCGAGGGACAGGGACTACAATGAGCAGTTCTTC. Residues: CASSYSRDRDYNEQFF. This rearrangement joins TRBV6-5 to TRBJ2-1; 9 bases line up with TRBD1. The CDR3 is 16 amino acids. CDR1 and CDR2 (germline): MNHEY, SVGAGI. V was clipped by 0 bases and J by 3 bases; unmatched bases: 3.

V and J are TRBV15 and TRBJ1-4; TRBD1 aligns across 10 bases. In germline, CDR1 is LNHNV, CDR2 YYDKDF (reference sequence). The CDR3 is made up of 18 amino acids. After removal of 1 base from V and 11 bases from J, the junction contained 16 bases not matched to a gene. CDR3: CATSRGQGALISARKLFF. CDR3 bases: TGTGCCACCAGCAGAGGACAGGGGGCTTTAATCTCGGCACGGAAACTGTTTTTT.

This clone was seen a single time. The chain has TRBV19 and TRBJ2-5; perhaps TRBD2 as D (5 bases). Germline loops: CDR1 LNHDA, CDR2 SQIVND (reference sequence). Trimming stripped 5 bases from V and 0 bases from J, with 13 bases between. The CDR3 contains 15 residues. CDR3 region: CASSFGLSDQETQYF. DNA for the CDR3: TGTGCCAGTAGTTTCGGACTCTCGGACCAAGAGACCCAGTACTTC.

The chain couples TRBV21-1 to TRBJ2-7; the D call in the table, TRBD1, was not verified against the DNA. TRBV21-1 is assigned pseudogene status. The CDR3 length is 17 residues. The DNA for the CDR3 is TGTGCCAGCAGCACCCCGTGGGGCAGGGGAGACTCCTACGAGCAGTACGTC. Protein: CASSTPWGRGDSYEQYV.

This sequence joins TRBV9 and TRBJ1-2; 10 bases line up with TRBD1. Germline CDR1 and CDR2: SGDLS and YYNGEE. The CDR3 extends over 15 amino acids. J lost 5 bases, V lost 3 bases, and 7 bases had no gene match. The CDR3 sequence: CASSDRDRGMYGYTF. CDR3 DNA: TGTGCCAGCAGCGACCGGGACAGGGGAATGTATGGCTACACCTTC. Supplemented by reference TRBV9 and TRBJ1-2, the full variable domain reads DSGVTQTPKHLITATGQRVTLRCSPRSGDLSVYWYQQSLDQGLQFLIQYYNGEERAKGNILERFSAQQFPDLHSELNLSSLELGDSALYFCASSDRDRGMYGYTFGSGTRLTVV.

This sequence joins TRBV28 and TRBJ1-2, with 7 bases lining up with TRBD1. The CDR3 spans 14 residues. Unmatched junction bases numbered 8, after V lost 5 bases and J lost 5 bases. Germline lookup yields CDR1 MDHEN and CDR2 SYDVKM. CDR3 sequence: CASSPGPTGYGYTF. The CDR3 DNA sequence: TGTGCCAGCAGTCCCGGGCCGACAGGGTATGGCTACACCTTC.

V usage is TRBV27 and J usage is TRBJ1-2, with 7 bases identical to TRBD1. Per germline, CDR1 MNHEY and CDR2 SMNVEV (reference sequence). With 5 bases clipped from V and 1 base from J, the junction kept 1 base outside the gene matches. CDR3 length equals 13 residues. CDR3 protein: CASSHRGNYGYTF. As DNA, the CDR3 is TGTGCCAGCAGTCACAGGGGTAACTATGGCTACACCTTC.